These 22 T cell receptor beta chains came from one sample sequenced in a study of identical twins' blood T cells. TCRdb independently ran MiXCR on the 5' RACE reads; one entry per CDR3 protein. The sample has 350,000 to 400,000 distinct CDR3 sequences, over 25% seen once. Sequenced sample: PBMCs. These receptors were collected from a woman aged 18-55 years in good health.

There are many counts of this clonotype. This rearrangement joins TRBV10-3 to TRBJ1-1; D gene unclear. Trimming pared 5 bases from V and 1 base from J, leaving 11 bases between. The CDR3 has 14 amino acids. From germline, CDR1 is ENHRY and CDR2 SYGVKD. The CDR3 region has the DNA TGTGCCATCAGTAGAGACTTCAAGAACACTGAAGCTTTCTTT. This sequence encodes CAISRDFKNTEAFF.

The chain carries TRBV20-1 and TRBJ1-2; D remains ambiguous. The germline V gene has CDR1 DFQATT and CDR2 SNEGSKA (reference sequence). V lost 1 base and J 1 base, leaving 13 bases between the germline ends. The CDR3 sequence is 15 residues long. The CDR3 DNA follows: TGCAGTGCTAGAGCCAAGGAAAGGTTTAACTATGGCTACACCTTC. As protein: CSARAKERFNYGYTF.

The V gene is TRBV5-1, the J gene TRBJ2-7, with D unresolved. CDR3 length: 14 amino acids. Trimming took 1 base from V and 1 from J, leaving 9 bases between them. CDR1 and CDR2 (germline): SGHRS, YFSETQ. The CDR3 region is CASSLIDTSYEQYF. CDR3 DNA sequence: TGCGCCAGCAGCTTGATCGACACGTCCTACGAGCAGTACTTC.

The CDR3 nucleotides read TGTGCCAGCAGTTGGGGCTCGGATACGCAGTATTTT. This codes for CASSWGSDTQYF. The rearrangement links TRBV6-2 or TRBV6-3 to TRBJ2-3, with D maybe TRBD1 (5 bases). CDR1 MNHEY and CDR2 SVGEGT come from the germline V gene. There are 12 residues in the CDR3. V was trimmed by 4 bases and J by 6 bases, leaving 8 bases between them.

Details on this clonotype: This could be a read error, since a much larger clone is one nucleotide away. The chain couples TRBV6-5 to TRBJ2-1, with a tentative D call TRBD2 (6 bases). Germline loops: CDR1 MNHEY, CDR2 SVGAGI. The CDR3 is made up of 15 amino acids. V gave up 3 bases and J gave up 2 bases, with 11 bases separating them. The CDR3 loop is CASSYRRDPYNEQFF. The CDR3, as DNA: TGTGCCAGCAGTTATCGGAGGGACCCCTACAATGAGCAGTTCTTC.

This clonotype was detected only a few times. This rearrangement joins TRBV6-6 to TRBJ2-3; 8 positions agree with TRBD2. The germline CDR1 and CDR2 sequences are MNHNY and SVGAGI (reference sequence). J lost 2 bases, V lost 6 bases, and 10 bases had no gene match. The CDR3 is made up of 16 amino acids. The CDR3 DNA follows: TGTGCCAGCAGCTCTGGGCTAGCGGGCCACACAGATACGCAGTATTTT. Protein: CASSSGLAGHTDTQYF.

This clonotype has at least ten counts. The chain links TRBV20-1 to TRBJ1-3; TRBD1 matches at 7 bases. The CDR3 totals 12 residues. Germline V lookup: CDR1 DFQATT, CDR2 SNEGSKA (reference sequence). CDR3 region: CRMDRSGNTIYF. The CDR3 nucleotides are TGCAGGATGGACAGGTCTGGAAACACCATATATTTT.

The CDR3 region is CAIRRGSDTEAFF. CDR3 sequence (DNA): TGTGCCATCAGGAGGGGTTCGGACACTGAAGCTTTCTTT. This rearrangement joins TRBV10-3 to TRBJ1-1, with D possibly TRBD1 on 5 matching bases. The V gene's germline CDR1 is ENHRY and CDR2 SYGVKD. The length of the CDR3 is 13 residues. V gave up 6 bases and J gave up 3 bases, with 11 bases separating them.

The genes are TRBV11-2 and TRBJ2-3; D gene unclear. The CDR3 sequence is 13 residues long. Germline assignment: CDR1 SGHAT and CDR2 FQNNGV. V lost 6 bases and J lost 1, with 8 bases in between. This CDR3 reads CASRVSGTDTQYF. The DNA of the CDR3 is TGTGCCAGCAGAGTAAGCGGCACAGATACGCAGTATTTT.

The rearrangement links TRBV10-2 to TRBJ1-5; 8 bases align to TRBD1. Looked up from germline, CDR1 is WSHSY and CDR2 is SAAADI. The V gene end was trimmed by 6 bases and the J gene end by 5 bases; junction bases not matched to a gene: 9. The CDR3 runs 15 residues. The CDR3 DNA reads TGCGCCAGCAGCGACGGACAGGGTGGGGATCAGCCCCAGCATTTT. Translated, it gives CASSDGQGGDQPQHF.

This chain links TRBV30 with TRBJ1-1, with D unclear. The CDR3 loop spans 13 amino acids. Germline V gives CDR1 GTSNPN, CDR2 SVGIG (reference sequence). Trimming removed 0 bases at V and 8 bases at J, with 13 bases between. The CDR3: CAWSVFTGSEAFF. Written as DNA, the CDR3 is TGTGCCTGGAGTGTATTTACCGGATCCGAAGCTTTCTTT.

This sequence joins TRBV15 and TRBJ2-7; D perhaps matches TRBD2 (6 bases). Trimming stripped 3 bases from V and 2 bases from J, with 8 bases between. The CDR3 contains 13 residues. CDR1 and CDR2 from the germline V gene are LNHNV and YYDKDF (reference sequence). CDR3 in DNA: TGTGCCACCAGCAGGGGAGGCCCCTACGAGCAGTACTTC. This encodes CATSRGGPYEQYF.

The chain carries TRBV12-3 or TRBV12-4 and TRBJ1-2; TRBD1 aligns across 9 bases. The CDR3 has 16 residues. The V and J ends lost 1 base and 0 bases, in that order; junction bases with no gene match: 3. The CDR3 spells CASSLEGTGTNYGYTF. The CDR3, as DNA: TGTGCCAGCAGTTTAGAGGGGACAGGGACTAACTATGGCTACACCTTC.

Regarding this clonotype: This may stem from a read error, because a much larger clone lies one nucleotide away. This chain connects TRBV5-1 to TRBJ2-3; unclear D gene. Per the germline V gene, CDR1 is SGHRS and CDR2 is YFSETQ. CDR3 length equals 14 residues. The DNA of the CDR3 is TGCGCCAGCAGCTTGACCGGACCCCCAGATGCGCAGTATTTT. It encodes CASSLTGPPDAQYF.

The chain has TRBV6-6 and TRBJ1-1; 9 bases fit TRBD1. The CDR3 consists of 16 residues. The junction had 15 bases not matched to a gene; V was cut back by 8 bases and J by 5 bases. Germline V gene data show CDR1 as MNHNY and CDR2 as SVGAGI (reference sequence). In nucleotides, the CDR3 is TGTGCCAGCCTTTCACAACAGGGGGCAGGGGGGACTGAAGCTTTCTTT. Translation gives CASLSQQGAGGTEAFF.

Of note for this clonotype: This may be a read error, as it is one base from a much larger clone. The CDR3 does not close with the conserved phenylalanine or tryptophan, likely indicating a read error. The chain links TRBV12-3 or TRBV12-4 to TRBJ2-2; D ambiguous. V was cut by 5 bases and J by 5 bases, with 15 bases left in between. This CDR3 contains 15 residues. The CDR3 DNA reads TGTGCCAGCAGTCCCTTGGGCGGTCCTACCGGGGAGCTGTTTCTT. Translating it yields CASSPLGGPTGELFL.

This sequence joins TRBV6-5 and TRBJ1-1, with D possibly matching TRBD1 (6 bases). Deletions cut 6 bases from V and 4 bases from J, with 12 bases between. Germline V gene data show CDR1 as MNHEY and CDR2 as SVGAGI. This CDR3 has 13 residues. The CDR3: CASRGAKGTEAFF. The CDR3 coding sequence is TGTGCCAGCAGGGGGGCCAAGGGCACTGAAGCTTTCTTT.

This clonotype was detected a few times. J is TRBJ1-1 and V is TRBV29-1; D call uncertain. Per the germline V gene, CDR1 is SQVTM and CDR2 is ANQGSEA. This CDR3 spans 11 amino acids. Trimming removed 7 bases from V and 8 bases from J, with 14 bases in between. The DNA for the CDR3 is TGCAGCGCTGGCGTGGGCGGCGAAGCTTTCTTT. Its protein is CSAGVGGEAFF.

This clonotype was counted once. The junction departs from the called germline gene at one end, perhaps through a read error. The V gene is TRBV12-3 or TRBV12-4, the J gene TRBJ1-6; D gene unclear. The CDR3 is 16 residues long. The CDR3 sequence: CSSSFSVLNYNSPLHF. CDR3 sequence (DNA): TGTTCCAGCAGTTTCTCGGTGCTCAACTATAATTCACCCCTCCACTTT.

The chain uses TRBV3-1 and TRBJ1-1; D unresolved. The germline gives CDR1 LGHDT, CDR2 YNNKEL (reference sequence). This CDR3 contains 14 residues. Trimming took off 5 bases at V and 3 bases at J, with 13 bases between the two ends. CDR3 DNA: TGTGCCAGCAGCTTGGGTCATGGGGACACTGAAGCTTTCTTT. This codes for CASSLGHGDTEAFF.

In this sample, this clonotype turned up many times. The chain is built from TRBV20-1 and TRBJ1-2, with unresolved D. The germline gives CDR1 DFQATT, CDR2 SNEGSKA (reference sequence). Trimming left V 4 bases short and J 6 bases short, with 0 bases between. The CDR3 spans 8 residues. The DNA of the CDR3 is TGCAGTGCTAATGGCTACACCTTC. It specifies CSANGYTF.

V and J are TRBV13 and TRBJ1-2; possible D gene TRBD1, 6 bases. Germline loops: CDR1 PRHDT, CDR2 FYEKMQ (reference sequence). The CDR3 totals 12 residues. V gave up 6 bases and J gave up 7 bases, with 12 bases separating them. DNA for the CDR3: TGTGCCAGCAGTTTTACAGGGTCTGGCTACACCTTC. Its protein is CASSFTGSGYTF.